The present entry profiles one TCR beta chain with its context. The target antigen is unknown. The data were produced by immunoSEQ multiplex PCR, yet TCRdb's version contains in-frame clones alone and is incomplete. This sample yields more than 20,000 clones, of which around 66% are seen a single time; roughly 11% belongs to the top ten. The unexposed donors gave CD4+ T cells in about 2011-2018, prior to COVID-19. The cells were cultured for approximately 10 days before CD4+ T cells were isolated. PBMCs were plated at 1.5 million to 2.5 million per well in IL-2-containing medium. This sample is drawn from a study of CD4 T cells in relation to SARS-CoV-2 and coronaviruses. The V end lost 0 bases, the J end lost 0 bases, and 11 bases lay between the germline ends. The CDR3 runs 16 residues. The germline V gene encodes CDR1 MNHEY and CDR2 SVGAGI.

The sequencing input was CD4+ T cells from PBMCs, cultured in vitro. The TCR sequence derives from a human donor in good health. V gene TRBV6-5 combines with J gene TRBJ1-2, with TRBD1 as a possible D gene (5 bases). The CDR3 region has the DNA TGTGCCAGCAGTTACTCGATGACAGACGCTAACTATGGCTACACCTTC. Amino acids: CASSYSMTDANYGYTF.